This T cell receptor (beta chain) derives from a study of T cell repertoires in cytomegalovirus infection. Study information: From public TCR beta signatures came an indication of both CMV infection and matching HLA type. Study results and limitations: In two of eight donors, the top clonotype was HLA-C-restricted CMV-specific. Using cumulative public TCR beta family frequency, the authors identified those who carried CMV together with the relevant HLA.

TCRdb itself ran the reads through MiXCR, one entry per CDR3 protein. Of 740,000 or so distinct CDR3 sequences listed, under 40% were seen once; the top ten hold under 3%. CDR3 length: 17 amino acids. Trimming took off 5 bases at V and 0 bases at J, with 20 bases between the two ends. Per the germline V gene, CDR1 is MDHEN and CDR2 is SYDVKM. Only a few counts were recorded for this clonotype. The antigen remains undetermined. The chain employs TRBV28 and TRBJ2-7; D may be TRBD1 or TRBD2 (5 bases each). This receptor was identified in a human donor in good health (CMV status not recorded). Some clones in this sample may be carry-over from other donors' samples. Sequenced input: PBMCs. The CDR3 DNA is TGTGCCAGCAGTCCCGTCCCCGGCCGGGGCCTCTCCTACGAGCAGTACTTC. Protein: CASSPVPGRGLSYEQYF.